This TCR beta chain was recorded in a study of blood T cell repertoires in COVID-19. In the study's own analysis: Reference gene primer amplification yielded estimated nucleated cell counts. Some clones are missing from TCRdb's copy, which holds only in-frame ones; the method was immunoSEQ multiplex PCR. Clone size and the V and J calls come from that table; the DNA yielded D and trimming. Seen here are fewer than 450,000 clones, approximately 91% observed once, and the top ten hold approximately 2%. The length of the CDR3 is 13 residues. Germline CDR1 is SEHNR and CDR2 is FQNEAQ (reference sequence). With 3 bases removed from V and 1 base from J, the gap between germline ends came to 6 bases.

The sample consisted of PBMCs or T cells enriched from blood (not recorded which). This sequence was found in a woman aged 40-49 years with acute COVID-19. The rearrangement links TRBV7-9 to TRBJ1-1; D not resolved. The CDR3 loop is CASSLEGNTEAFF. For the CDR3, the DNA is TGTGCCAGCAGCTTGGAGGGGAACACTGAAGCTTTCTTT.